This entry lists 13 T cell receptor beta chains sequenced from one sample in a study of PD-L1 blockade in urothelial cancer. Sample time point: pretreatment peripheral blood. Repertoires were generated with immunoSEQ multiplex PCR, while TCRdb's copy carries only in-frame clones and drops some. The sample includes 45,000 to 60,000 clones, 65% to 90% of them seen just once. The sequencing here drew on PBMCs, taken around atezolizumab (anti-PD-L1) treatment. These receptors came from a man aged 65 to 85 with urothelial cancer.

The chain combines TRBV28 with TRBJ2-5; 7 bases match TRBD1. Germline V gene data show CDR1 as MDHEN and CDR2 as SYDVKM. V lost 6 bases to trimming and J lost 2 bases; unmatched junction nucleotides: 3. CDR3 length: 13 amino acids. The CDR3 region is CASSRDRQETQYF. CDR3 sequence (DNA): TGTGCCAGCAGCCGGGACAGACAAGAGACCCAGTACTTC.

This sequence joins TRBV6-5 and TRBJ1-5; TRBD1 might be the D (6 bases). Trimming removed 6 bases from V and 3 bases from J, with 12 bases in between. From germline, CDR1 is MNHEY and CDR2 SVGAGI. CDR3 size: 14 residues. CDR3 region: CASSSGQFNQPQHF. CDR3 nucleotides: TGTGCCAGCAGCTCAGGACAGTTCAATCAGCCCCAGCATTTT.

The V gene is TRBV4-2, the J gene TRBJ2-7; 7 nucleotides agree with TRBD2. The germline V gene encodes CDR1 LGHNA and CDR2 YNFKEQ. The CDR3 runs 15 residues. The V gene end was trimmed by 0 bases and the J gene end by 3 bases; junction bases not matched to a gene: 5. CDR3 DNA sequence: TGTGCCAGCAGCCAAGATCAAGGACTAGTCTACGAGCAGTACTTC. It yields the protein CASSQDQGLVYEQYF.

This sequence joins TRBV19 and TRBJ2-7; 12 bases match TRBD1. CDR3 length equals 17 residues. Looked up from germline, CDR1 is LNHDA and CDR2 is SQIVND (reference sequence). V lost 4 bases, J lost 1 base, and 8 bases stayed unmatched. CDR3: CASSRGTGGVISYEQYF. The CDR3 bases are TGTGCCAGTAGTAGAGGGACAGGGGGCGTAATATCCTACGAGCAGTACTTC.

This chain's CDR3 is CAVCYLAGEGEQYF. The CDR3 DNA sequence: TGTGCCGTCTGCTACTTAGCGGGAGAGGGGGAGCAGTACTTC. The gene calls are TRBV10-3 and TRBJ2-7; 9 positions match TRBD2. The CDR3 loop spans 14 amino acids. Germline loops: CDR1 ENHRY, CDR2 SYGVKD. J gave up 7 bases and V 11 bases, and 15 bases lay outside the gene matches.

The genes are TRBV21-1 and TRBJ2-7; the table's D gene call, TRBD2, was not cross checked with the DNA. TRBV21-1 is a known pseudogene. The length of the CDR3 is 14 residues. The CDR3 loop is CASSKSAGGYEQYF. CDR3 sequence (DNA): TGTGCCAGCAGCAAATCGGCGGGAGGATACGAGCAGTACTTC.

In this sample, this clone turned up a few times. This rearrangement joins TRBV28 to TRBJ2-7; TRBD1 agrees at 11 bases. Per germline, CDR1 MDHEN and CDR2 SYDVKM. This CDR3 contains 14 residues. Unmatched junction bases numbered 8, after V lost 7 bases and J lost 6 bases. CDR3 sequence (DNA): TGTGCCAGCATGGGGACAGGGGGAAGCCTCGAGCAGTACTTC. Protein product: CASMGTGGSLEQYF.

CDR3 sequence reads: CASSLGRQGNQPQHF. DNA of the CDR3: TGTGCCAGCAGCTTAGGGAGGCAGGGCAATCAGCCCCAGCATTTT. The chain couples TRBV7-9 to TRBJ1-5; D not certain. Trimming took 1 base from V and 2 from J, leaving 9 bases between them. The CDR3 is 15 amino acids. Germline assignment: CDR1 SEHNR and CDR2 FQNEAQ (reference sequence).

This chain links TRBV11-3 with TRBJ2-3; tentatively, D is TRBD2 (5 bases). The V gene lost 4 bases and the J gene lost 0 bases, with 8 bases spanning the gap. Germline V gene lookup returns CDR1 SGHNT and CDR2 YENEEA. The CDR3 has 14 residues. Here the CDR3 DNA reads TGTGCCAGCAGCTCAGGAGGCAGCACAGATACGCAGTATTTT. Translated, it gives CASSSGGSTDTQYF.

The table lists this clone with a count of one. This chain links TRBV19 with TRBJ2-2, with 7 bases identical to TRBD2. The CDR3 loop spans 15 amino acids. CDR1 and CDR2 (germline): LNHDA, SQIVND (reference sequence). The ends lost 1 base at V and 4 bases at J; junction bases unmatched: 3. In DNA form, the CDR3 reads TGTGCCAGTAGTATAGCGGGAGGCGGCACCGGGGAGCTGTTTTTT. Its protein product is CASSIAGGGTGELFF.

This chain uses TRBV5-4 with TRBJ2-7; weak D call: TRBD2 (6 bases). The CDR3 extends over 14 amino acids. Germline CDR1 is SGHNT and CDR2 is YYREEE (reference sequence). Trimming shortened V by 4 bases and J by 6 bases, and 17 bases separated the two germline ends. The CDR3 loop is CASSGRAGPGEQYF. The CDR3 DNA follows: TGTGCCAGCAGCGGCCGAGCGGGCCCGGGCGAGCAGTACTTC. Combining the CDR3 with reference TRBV5-4 and TRBJ2-7 gives the whole variable domain ETGVTQSPTHLIKTRGQQVTLRCSSQSGHNTVSWYQQALGQGPQFIFQYYREEENGRGNFPPRFSGLQFPNYSSELNVNALELDDSALYLCASSGRAGPGEQYFGPGTRLTVT.

J is TRBJ2-7 and V is TRBV18, with a possible D match to TRBD1 (5 bases). Germline V gene lookup returns CDR1 KGHSH and CDR2 LQKENI. This CDR3 region has 16 residues. With 3 bases removed from V and 1 base from J, the gap between germline ends came to 16 bases. The CDR3 DNA reads as TGTGCCAGCTCACCGGCTACCTTAACAGGTTCCTACGAGCAGTACTTC. Amino acids: CASSPATLTGSYEQYF.

The gene calls are TRBV9 and TRBJ2-2; 13 nucleotides agree with TRBD2. Trimming cost V 4 bases and J 8 bases; bases outside gene matches: 8. The CDR3 covers 16 residues. From germline, CDR1 is SGDLS and CDR2 YYNGEE. CDR3 protein: CASSLGLAGVSGELFF. CDR3 DNA: TGTGCCAGCAGCCTAGGACTAGCGGGAGTATCAGGGGAGCTGTTTTTT.